This TCR beta chain was documented in a study of control samples from healthy donors and cancer patients. Only in-frame clones appear in the TCRdb table, and some are missing; sequencing was by immunoSEQ multiplex PCR. The repertoire holds approximately 65,000 clones, roughly 90% seen once, with around a fifth in the top ten. Sequenced sample: PBMCs. The TCR was taken from a man between 60 and 75 years old with lung cancer.

Written as DNA, the CDR3 is TGTGCCAGCAGTTACGGAGGGGAGGGGAACACTGAAGCTTTCTTT. It is translated as CASSYGGEGNTEAFF. This chain uses TRBV6-5 with TRBJ1-1; D perhaps matches TRBD1 (5 bases). Germline-derived CDR1 and CDR2 are MNHEY and SVGAGI. Trimming removed 2 bases at V and 1 base at J, with 11 bases between. This CDR3 contains 15 residues.